This T cell receptor beta chain came from a study of T cells in Graves' hyperthyroidism and ophthalmopathy. Trimming took 8 bases from V and 4 from J, leaving 11 bases between them. Germline CDR1 is KGHSH and CDR2 is LQKENI. The CDR3 consists of 12 residues. This clonotype was counted ten times or more. Its antigen remains unknown. Whole-study results and caveats: Ophthalmopathy cases were set apart from stable hyperthyroidism by a 13 V-J model.

RNA transcripts served as the template for amplifying TCR beta CDR3 regions. The HTBI primer set served for first-round RT-PCR of the TCR CDR3. TCRdb reprocessed the multiplex PCR reads with MiXCR, giving one entry per CDR3 protein. The sample has under 250,000 distinct CDR3 sequences; about 15% are singletons. Sequencing was performed on blood. V is TRBV18 and J is TRBJ2-5, with D tentatively TRBD2 (6 bases). The sequence was collected from a woman between 50 and 59 years old with Graves' hyperthyroidism. CDR3: CASSPEGETQYF. In nucleotides, the CDR3 is TGTGCCAGCAGCCCGGAGGGAGAGACCCAGTACTTC.